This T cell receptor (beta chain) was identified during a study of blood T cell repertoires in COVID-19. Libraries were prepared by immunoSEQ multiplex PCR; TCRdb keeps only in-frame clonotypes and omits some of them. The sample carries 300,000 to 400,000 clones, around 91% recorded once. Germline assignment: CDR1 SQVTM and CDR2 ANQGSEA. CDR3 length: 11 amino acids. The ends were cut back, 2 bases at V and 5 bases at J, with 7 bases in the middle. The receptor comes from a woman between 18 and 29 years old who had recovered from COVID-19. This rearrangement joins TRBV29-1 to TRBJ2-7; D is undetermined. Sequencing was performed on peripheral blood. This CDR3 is CSVERDNEQYV. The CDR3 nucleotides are TGCAGCGTTGAAAGAGACAACGAGCAGTACGTC.